Listed here are 16 T cell receptor beta chains from one sample, sequenced in a study of shared clonotypes between healthy human individuals. Profiled with immunoSEQ multiplex PCR; TCRdb holds only in-frame clones, not every one. Of over a million clones listed, around 97% are singletons. The sample comprised naive CD4+ T cells sorted from blood. Specified subset: CD45RA+ positively selected. The receptors come from a man aged 25-45 years in good health.

The rearrangement uses TRBV5-1 and TRBJ2-2; D perhaps matches TRBD1 (6 bases). Germline CDR1 and CDR2: SGHRS and YFSETQ. The CDR3 contains 16 residues. V lost 1 base to trimming and J lost 2 bases, with 12 bases between them. The CDR3 protein is CASSLFVTGNTGELFF. CDR3 nucleotides: TGCGCCAGCAGCTTGTTTGTGACAGGTAACACCGGGGAGCTGTTTTTT.

This clone has only one observation. This chain uses TRBV5-1 with TRBJ2-3, with 10 nucleotides matching TRBD2. With 1 base clipped from V and 7 bases from J, the junction kept 6 bases outside the gene matches. The CDR3 length is 15 residues. The germline gives CDR1 SGHRS, CDR2 YFSETQ. CDR3 sequence reads: CASSLHLAGENTQYF. Here the CDR3 DNA reads TGCGCCAGCAGCTTGCACCTAGCGGGGGAAAATACGCAGTATTTT.

V and J are TRBV4-2 and TRBJ1-1, with D tentatively TRBD1 (5 bases). Per the germline V gene, CDR1 is LGHNA and CDR2 is YNFKEQ. Trimming cost V 0 bases and J 6 bases, with 11 bases left between them. This CDR3 has 14 residues. CDR3 bases: TGTGCCAGCAGCCAAGATGGCCGCAGGGCTGAAGCTTTCTTT. It specifies CASSQDGRRAEAFF.

V is TRBV19 and J is TRBJ1-5; 10 positions match TRBD1. The V gene end was trimmed by 3 bases and the J gene end by 1 base; junction bases not matched to a gene: 3. Germline lookup yields CDR1 LNHDA and CDR2 SQIVND (reference sequence). The CDR3 sequence is 16 residues long. CDR3 sequence: CASSMGTGVSNQPQHF. In nucleotides, the CDR3 is TGTGCCAGTAGTATGGGGACAGGGGTAAGCAATCAGCCCCAGCATTTT.

V gene TRBV11-2 combines with J gene TRBJ1-2; D uncertain. Germline CDR1 SGHAT, CDR2 FQNNGV. There are 13 residues in the CDR3. Trimming left V 3 bases short and J 2 bases short, with 7 bases between. The CDR3 coding sequence is TGTGCCAGCAGCTTTGCGGACAACTATGGCTACACCTTC. It yields the protein CASSFADNYGYTF.

The chain carries TRBV5-8 and TRBJ2-7; perhaps TRBD2 as D (5 bases). The CDR3 extends over 16 amino acids. V was shortened by 5 bases and J by 2 bases, with 20 bases between the two germline ends. Germline V gene data show CDR1 as SGHTS and CDR2 as YDEGEE. For the CDR3, the DNA is TGTGCCAGCAGTCGTAAGCGGTCGGCCAGGCCCTACGAGCAGTACTTC. It yields the protein CASSRKRSARPYEQYF.

The chain is built from TRBV29-1 and TRBJ1-1; D is uncertain. CDR3 length: 13 residues. Trimming pared 8 bases from V and 4 bases from J, leaving 17 bases between. CDR1 and CDR2 from the germline V gene are SQVTM and ANQGSEA. CDR3 DNA sequence: TGCAGCATCCACCGGGTCGGGAGCACTGAAGCTTTCTTT. It yields the protein CSIHRVGSTEAFF.

J is TRBJ1-1 and V is TRBV5-1; D remains ambiguous. The CDR3 consists of 12 residues. Germline CDR1 and CDR2: SGHRS and YFSETQ. Trimming cost V 4 bases and J 5 bases, with 9 bases left between them. The CDR3 is CASSRDRTEAFF. The DNA for the CDR3 is TGCGCCAGCAGCCGCGATCGGACTGAAGCTTTCTTT.

V and J are TRBV5-5 and TRBJ1-2; D is unresolved. Germline V gene data show CDR1 as SGHKS and CDR2 as YYEKEE (reference sequence). The V gene lost 0 bases and the J gene lost 0 bases, with 9 bases spanning the gap. The CDR3 covers 15 residues. The DNA for the CDR3 is TGTGCCAGCAGCTTGGGACCTGATACTAACTATGGCTACACCTTC. Translated, it gives CASSLGPDTNYGYTF.

The chain combines TRBV4-3 with TRBJ2-1, with TRBD2 matching 11 bases. The CDR3 consists of 18 residues. The germline V gene encodes CDR1 LGHNA and CDR2 YSLEER. The junction had 12 bases not matched to a gene; V was cut back by 0 bases and J by 8 bases. The CDR3 region is CASSQEGLAGGFPHEQFF. The DNA of the CDR3 is TGCGCCAGCAGCCAAGAAGGTCTAGCGGGAGGCTTCCCCCATGAGCAGTTCTTC.

The chain joins TRBV5-6 to TRBJ2-7; D is undetermined. Between the trimmed V and J ends, which lost 3 bases and 0 bases, there was a span of 13 bases. This CDR3 comprises 15 residues. CDR1 and CDR2 (germline): SGHDT, YYEEEE. The DNA of the CDR3 is TGTGCCAGCAGCTGGTTTGGGTTCAGCTCCTACGAGCAGTACTTC. Translation gives CASSWFGFSSYEQYF.

A note on this clone: The sample contains more than one DNA sequence encoding this CDR3. The CDR3: CASSLRDTEAFF. In nucleotides, the CDR3 is TGTGCCAGCAGTTTGCGGGACACTGAAGCTTTCTTT. The rearrangement joins TRBV28 to TRBJ1-1; D not resolved. CDR3 length: 12 amino acids. Germline values: CDR1 MDHEN, CDR2 SYDVKM. V lost 3 bases to trimming and J lost 3 bases, with 5 bases between them.

CDR3 sequence reads: CASSPLAKQNEQYF. CDR3 DNA: TGTGCCAGCTCACCCCTTGCGAAACAGAACGAGCAGTACTTC. The V gene is TRBV18, the J gene TRBJ2-7; D unclear. V shed 3 bases and J shed 5 bases, with 14 bases lying between them. This CDR3 spans 14 amino acids. CDR1 KGHSH and CDR2 LQKENI come from the germline V gene.

For this clone: This same CDR3 is encoded by further DNA sequences in the sample. The rearrangement uses TRBV28 and TRBJ2-7, with 8 positions matching TRBD1. The CDR3 is made up of 14 amino acids. V shed 4 bases, J shed 4 bases, and the junction held 6 bases outside the gene matches. Germline-derived CDR1 and CDR2 are MDHEN and SYDVKM. CDR3 in amino acids: CASSSQGGPYEQYF. CDR3 coding DNA: TGTGCCAGCAGTTCACAGGGGGGACCTTACGAGCAGTACTTC. Supplemented by reference TRBV28 and TRBJ2-7, the full variable domain reads DVKVTQSSRYLVKRTGEKVFLECVQDMDHENMFWYRQDPGLGLRLIYFSYDVKMKEKGDIPEGYSVSREKKERFSLILESASTNQTSMYLCASSSQGGPYEQYFGPGTRLTVT.

This clone has just one count. The chain combines TRBV15 with TRBJ2-1, with a tentative D call TRBD2 (7 bases). V shed 0 bases and J shed 5 bases, with 14 bases lying between them. The germline V gene has CDR1 LNHNV and CDR2 YYDKDF (reference sequence). The CDR3 spans 16 residues. CDR3 in amino acids: CATSRDPRGGNNEQFF. The CDR3 coding sequence is TGTGCCACCAGCAGAGATCCGAGGGGGGGAAACAATGAGCAGTTCTTC.

The rearrangement joins TRBV10-2 to TRBJ2-4, with D tentatively TRBD1 (6 bases). The germline CDR1 and CDR2 sequences are WSHSY and SAAADI. The CDR3 runs 15 residues. Trimming took 3 bases from V and 7 from J, leaving 16 bases between them. The CDR3 here is CASSDLARGVNIQYF. The CDR3 nucleotides are TGCGCCAGCAGTGACCTCGCCAGGGGTGTGAACATTCAGTACTTC.